This TCR beta chain emerged from a study of cytomegalovirus exposure and HLA in healthy donors. Study outcomes and limitations: There were several of the most significant clusters that appeared linked to common viral pathogens in a later analysis. By HLA locus, TCR association rates varied in a later analysis, with DRB1 showing the most and HLA-C the fewest.

A multiplex PCR was run with 60 Vbeta primers and 13 Jbeta primers. Some clones are missing from TCRdb's copy, which holds only in-frame ones; the method was immunoSEQ multiplex PCR. This sample has roughly 130,000 clones, with approximately 82% found just once. The CDR3 sequence is 16 residues long. Trimming at V came to 2 bases and at J to 7 bases, leaving 11 bases not matched to a gene. From germline, CDR1 is LGHNA and CDR2 YSLEER. About this clone itself: The antigen is undetermined.

This chain uses TRBV4-3 with TRBJ1-1, with 9 bases fitting TRBD1. The clonotype comes from a boy between 2 and 10 years old in good health and CMV-seronegative. The source material was PBMCs. The CDR3 loop reads CASSQSIRDRAGEAFF. In DNA form, the CDR3 reads TGCGCCAGCAGCCAATCCATCCGGGACAGGGCTGGTGAAGCTTTCTTT.